The following is a TCR beta chain sequence with its context. No antigen is known for it. The data stem from a study of CD4 T cells in relation to SARS-CoV-2 and coronaviruses. In the study overall: After nine to eleven days of antigen culture, PBMC TCR beta CDR3s were sequenced.

The unexposed donors gave CD4+ T cells in about 2010-2019, prior to COVID-19. CD4+ T cells were isolated from the cells after 10 days of culture. The protocol was immunoSEQ multiplex PCR, while the TCRdb copy is restricted to in-frame clones and leaves out a portion. The sample lists tens of thousands of clones, roughly 70% occurring once. V lost 1 base, J lost 2 bases, and 8 bases lay in between. Germline CDR1 reads LNHNV; CDR2 reads YYDKDF (reference sequence). The CDR3 is 15 amino acids. The clonotype originates from a human donor in good health. The chain has TRBV15 and TRBJ1-4; D perhaps matches TRBD1 (6 bases). The specimen sequenced was CD4+ T cells from PBMCs, cultured in vitro. DNA for the CDR3: TGTGCCACCAGCAGAGGAACAGGGACTAATGAAAAACTGTTTTTT. This sequence encodes CATSRGTGTNEKLFF.